The next 24 T cell receptor beta chains were all read from a single sample in a study of spatial heterogeneity in lung cancer. Broader study findings: Tumor mutation count correlated with how many alpha and beta TCRs expanded intratumorally.

MiXCR was run by TCRdb on the 5' RACE reads, yielding one entry per CDR3 protein. The repertoire holds over 8,500 distinct CDR3 sequences, with around 5.1% as singletons. Specified time point: sample taken at primary tumor resection. No antigen has been identified for these receptors. Material: lung tumor tissue, obtained at surgery. Every receptor here comes from a male donor with early-stage non-small cell lung cancer.

Many counts were recorded for this clonotype. The chain carries TRBV20-1 and TRBJ2-7; weak D call: TRBD1 (5 bases). Trimming left V 6 bases short and J 2 bases short, with 20 bases between. CDR3 length: 15 amino acids. Germline V gene sequence: CDR1 DFQATT, CDR2 SNEGSKA (reference sequence). The CDR3 region is CSASEEGVGTYEQYF. Here the CDR3 DNA reads TGCAGTGCCTCGGAAGAAGGGGTAGGAACCTACGAGCAGTACTTC.

V gene TRBV11-3 combines with J gene TRBJ1-6; possible D gene TRBD1, 6 bases. Germline V gene data show CDR1 as SGHNT and CDR2 as YENEEA. This CDR3 comprises 15 residues. V lost 0 bases and J 6 bases, leaving 9 bases between the germline ends. CDR3 in amino acids: CASSLDRGFNSPLHF. Here the CDR3 DNA reads TGTGCCAGCAGCTTAGACAGGGGTTTTAATTCACCCCTCCACTTT.

V gene TRBV5-1 combines with J gene TRBJ1-2; D unclear. CDR3 length equals 14 residues. The V end lost 4 bases, the J end lost 2 bases, and 12 bases lay between the germline ends. Looked up from germline, CDR1 is SGHRS and CDR2 is YFSETQ. CDR3 protein: CASSPGSQNYGYTF. The CDR3 DNA is TGCGCCAGCAGCCCCGGGTCCCAAAACTATGGCTACACCTTC. Looking up the rest from reference TRBV5-1 and TRBJ1-2 gives the full variable domain: KAGVTQTPRYLIKTRGQQVTLSCSPISGHRSVSWYQQTPGQGLQFLFEYFSETQRNKGNFPGRFSGRQFSNSRSEMNVSTLELGDSALYLCASSPGSQNYGYTFGSGTRLTVV.

This clonotype rates as medium-sized. The chain carries TRBV9 and TRBJ1-1; 7 positions agree with TRBD1. Germline V CDR1 and CDR2: SGDLS, YYNGEE. Losses at the gene ends were 0 bases for V and 2 bases for J; bases not matched to a gene: 16. This CDR3 is built from 19 residues. CDR3 sequence reads: CASSVAPTGYHTLNTEAFF. CDR3 bases: TGTGCCAGCAGCGTAGCTCCGACAGGGTACCATACGTTAAACACTGAAGCTTTCTTT.

The table lists this clonotype with many counts. The CDR3 here is CSASKVFYEQYF. Here the CDR3 DNA reads TGCAGTGCTAGTAAGGTATTCTACGAGCAGTACTTC. This chain joins TRBV20-1 and TRBJ2-7; D gene unclear. V was pared by 3 bases and J by 3 bases, with 9 bases between. This CDR3 comprises 12 residues. The germline V gene encodes CDR1 DFQATT and CDR2 SNEGSKA (reference sequence).

This clonotype appeared a few times. This chain joins TRBV7-2 and TRBJ1-3; no definite D call. The germline V gene has CDR1 SGHTA and CDR2 FQGNSA. Trimming left V 6 bases short and J 0 bases short, with 12 bases between. CDR3 size: 15 residues. The CDR3 here is CASSPDGASGNTIYF. Written as DNA, the CDR3 is TGTGCCAGCAGTCCCGACGGAGCCTCTGGAAACACCATATATTTT.

Written as DNA, the CDR3 is TGCGCCAGCAGTGGCAGGGGGCCAGATACGCAGTATTTT. Amino acids: CASSGRGPDTQYF. The genes are TRBV5-1 and TRBJ2-3; 8 positions match TRBD1. The junction had 3 bases not matched to a gene; V was cut back by 5 bases and J by 4 bases. This CDR3 is 13 amino acids long. The germline gives CDR1 SGHRS, CDR2 YFSETQ.

In its sample, this clonotype was seen many times. This chain connects TRBV3-1 to TRBJ1-1; the D is unclear. There are 14 residues in the CDR3. Trimming left V 2 bases short and J 5 bases short, with 12 bases between. Germline CDR1 reads LGHDT; CDR2 reads YNNKEL (reference sequence). The CDR3 DNA is TGTGCCAGCAGCCAACGAGCAGCGGGGACTGAAGCTTTCTTT. This sequence encodes CASSQRAAGTEAFF.

This clonotype appeared many times. The chain combines TRBV6-5 with TRBJ1-4, with D perhaps TRBD1 (5 bases). The CDR3 has 14 residues. Trimming shortened V by 6 bases and J by 7 bases, and 15 bases separated the two germline ends. CDR1 and CDR2 (germline): MNHEY, SVGAGI. In DNA form, the CDR3 reads TGTGCCAGCAGGGCAGGGACCTTGAGTGAAAAACTGTTTTTT. It translates to CASRAGTLSEKLFF.

Many counts were recorded for this clonotype. This sequence joins TRBV7-8 and TRBJ1-3, with no clear D. The ends were cut back, 4 bases at V and 4 bases at J, with 11 bases in the middle. The CDR3 contains 14 residues. CDR1 and CDR2 (germline): SGHVS, FQNEAQ. The CDR3 loop reads CASSSPGFGNTIYF. CDR3 DNA: TGTGCCAGCAGCTCCCCGGGGTTCGGAAACACCATATATTTT.

This clonotype was observed at least ten times. This chain connects TRBV3-1 to TRBJ2-2; D is uncertain. The CDR3 covers 22 residues. V lost 3 bases to trimming and J lost 1 base, with 30 bases between them. CDR1 and CDR2 from the germline V gene are LGHDT and YNNKEL (reference sequence). The CDR3 bases are TGTGCCAGCAGCCACCTACTCGGTGGGCGATCCGGGCGCGGAAGGAACACCGGGGAGCTGTTTTTT. Amino acid sequence: CASSHLLGGRSGRGRNTGELFF.

In this sample, this clonotype is medium-sized. The chain links TRBV10-1 to TRBJ2-5, with D tentatively TRBD2 (6 bases). CDR3 length: 14 residues. Per the germline V gene, CDR1 is WNHNN and CDR2 is SYGVQD (reference sequence). V lost 4 bases and J lost 5, with 14 bases in between. The CDR3 protein is CASSASGLSETQYF. CDR3 in DNA: TGCGCCAGCAGTGCATCCGGACTAAGTGAGACCCAGTACTTC.

The chain joins TRBV7-2 to TRBJ1-2, with TRBD1 as a possible D gene (5 bases). CDR3 length: 14 amino acids. Trimming removed 2 bases at V and 4 bases at J, with 11 bases between. Germline lookup yields CDR1 SGHTA and CDR2 FQGNSA. The CDR3 region has the DNA TGTGCCAGCAGCTTATCGCAGGGAGGCTATGGCTACACCTTC. This translates into CASSLSQGGYGYTF.

This clonotype is classed as medium-sized. The chain has TRBV30 and TRBJ1-5, with D perhaps TRBD1 (6 bases). The CDR3 consists of 13 residues. The germline CDR1 and CDR2 sequences are GTSNPN and SVGIG (reference sequence). Trimming removed 4 bases at V and 3 bases at J, with 10 bases between. CDR3 coding DNA: TGTGCCTGGAACCGGGACACCAATCAGCCCCAGCATTTT. It encodes CAWNRDTNQPQHF.

This clonotype was seen at least ten times. This chain uses TRBV10-3 with TRBJ1-5; no clear D. V was trimmed by 2 bases and J by 2 bases, leaving 7 bases between them. Germline assignment: CDR1 ENHRY and CDR2 SYGVKD. The CDR3 sequence is 14 residues long. As DNA, the CDR3 is TGTGCCATCAGTGAGGCCCAGGGCAATCAGCCCCAGCATTTT. Translated, it gives CAISEAQGNQPQHF.

This clonotype is labeled medium-sized. CDR3 loop: CSVYSNYGYTF. The CDR3 bases are TGCAGTGTTTACAGTAACTATGGCTACACCTTC. This chain uses TRBV20-1 with TRBJ1-2; D gene unclear. Germline CDR1 and CDR2: DFQATT and SNEGSKA (reference sequence). V lost 7 bases to trimming and J lost 1 base, with 7 bases between them. The CDR3 covers 11 residues.

This clonotype was seen ten or more times. The gene calls are TRBV27 and TRBJ2-7; TRBD1 matches 9 bases. The CDR3 loop spans 13 amino acids. Germline assignment: CDR1 MNHEY and CDR2 SMNVEV (reference sequence). V lost 6 bases to trimming and J lost 4 bases; unmatched junction nucleotides: 4. This chain's CDR3 is CASSRDRVYEQYF. The CDR3 DNA follows: TGTGCCAGCAGCCGGGACAGGGTTTACGAGCAGTACTTC.

This clonotype has a count of ten or more. This chain uses TRBV20-1 with TRBJ2-5; D is unresolved. The CDR3 covers 12 residues. V lost 5 bases to trimming and J lost 2 bases, with 9 bases between them. Germline V CDR1 and CDR2: DFQATT, SNEGSKA (reference sequence). CDR3 protein: CSAPPQQETQYF. The CDR3 nucleotides are TGCAGTGCTCCCCCTCAGCAAGAGACCCAGTACTTC.

This clonotype rates as medium-sized. The chain links TRBV24-1 to TRBJ2-2; D gene unclear. Germline CDR1 and CDR2: KGHDR and SFDVKD. Trimming took 0 bases from V and 3 from J, leaving 4 bases between them. The length of the CDR3 is 14 residues. As DNA, the CDR3 is TGTGCCACCAGTGATTTGAGCGACACCGGGGAGCTGTTTTTT. Protein product: CATSDLSDTGELFF.

Ten or more counts support this clonotype. The V gene is TRBV20-1, the J gene TRBJ2-7, with D maybe TRBD2 (6 bases). The germline V and J ends were trimmed by 4 bases and 1 base, with 14 bases remaining between them. CDR3 length: 14 residues. CDR1 and CDR2 from the germline V gene are DFQATT and SNEGSKA (reference sequence). The DNA of the CDR3 is TGCAGTGCTAACTTAGCGGCCCAATCCTACGAGCAGTACTTC. This translates into CSANLAAQSYEQYF.

By share of the sample, this clonotype is medium-sized (0.01 to 0.1%). This chain joins TRBV6-5 and TRBJ2-7; no firm D call. The CDR3 sequence is 13 residues long. V dropped 5 bases and J dropped 4 bases, with 12 bases sitting between them. Germline CDR1 and CDR2: MNHEY and SVGAGI. The CDR3 reads CASSPLMSYEQYF. For the CDR3, the DNA is TGTGCCAGCAGTCCCCTCATGTCTTACGAGCAGTACTTC.

The sample holds many counts of this clonotype. This chain joins TRBV9 and TRBJ1-4; 9 bases align to TRBD1. The CDR3 length is 12 residues. J gave up 13 bases and V 3 bases, and 4 bases lay outside the gene matches. Germline V lookup: CDR1 SGDLS, CDR2 YYNGEE. The CDR3 protein is CASSAGQGRLFF. For the CDR3, the DNA is TGTGCCAGCAGCGCGGGACAGGGAAGACTGTTTTTT.

This chain uses TRBV5-1 with TRBJ1-1; D not resolved. The CDR3 has 14 amino acids. Trimming removed 2 bases at V and 4 bases at J, with 12 bases between. The V gene's germline CDR1 is SGHRS and CDR2 YFSETQ. CDR3 nucleotide sequence: TGCGCCAGCAGCTTTGGAGGGCTCGCCACTGAAGCTTTCTTT. This translates into CASSFGGLATEAFF. Complete variable domain (other parts from reference TRBV5-1 and TRBJ1-1): KAGVTQTPRYLIKTRGQQVTLSCSPISGHRSVSWYQQTPGQGLQFLFEYFSETQRNKGNFPGRFSGRQFSNSRSEMNVSTLELGDSALYLCASSFGGLATEAFFGQGTRLTVV.

This clonotype was seen at least ten times. The rearrangement joins TRBV5-5 to TRBJ2-1, with D possibly called TRBD1 or TRBD2 (5 bases each). V dropped 3 bases and J dropped 5 bases, with 15 bases sitting between them. CDR3 length: 15 residues. Germline CDR1 and CDR2: SGHKS and YYEKEE (reference sequence). The CDR3 loop reads CASSSPGGQNNEQFF. CDR3 sequence (DNA): TGTGCCAGCAGCTCCCCTGGGGGTCAGAACAATGAGCAGTTCTTC.